Described below is a single T cell receptor beta chain sequence and its context. Its antigen specificity is not known. No much larger clone exists at a distance of one base, and base qualities are not known. Based on the germline V gene, the CDR1 and CDR2 sequences are SGHRS and YFSETQ. V sheds 4 bases and J sheds 16 bases, leaving 12 bases between their ends. Including cysteine and phenylalanine, the CDR3 has 11 amino acids. Here the CDR3 DNA is all that survives: 33 bases in frame from base 1. Genomic DNA was extracted with the Qiagen DNeasy kit from unsorted PBMCs and from negatively selected CD4+ and CD8+ fractions. TCR beta CDR3 regions were amplified by immunoSEQ multiplex PCR using primers annealing to V and J segments. A synthetic immune receptor repertoire was used to minimize amplification bias, and any remaining bias was removed computationally after sequencing. Per the original workflow: Repertoire diversity was quantified as the Shannon entropy index using custom Python scripts. Unsorted, CD4+ and CD8+ repertoires were analyzed separately, except in combined analyses where CD4+ and CD8+ sequences were merged in silico. Clonal expansion was defined as a frequency increase of at least 2-fold after treatment compared with C1D1, and clones undetected at baseline were assigned a pseudocount of 0.5. Clones with 0 or 1 copy at C1D1 were defined as singleton clones, while clones with 2 or more copies were defined as non-singleton clones. By matching protein sequences in sorted samples from the same patient, clones expanded in unsorted samples were annotated as CD4+, CD8+ or unknown. Wilcoxon tests were applied to paired samples to test diversity changes from C1D1 to C4D1. Imported from immuneACCESS, the table was reduced by TCRdb to in-frame sequences with V and J called. These copies leave out some clones; in studies compared against another copy, an unresolved V gene accounts for under half, and the cause of the remainder is not known. The DNA was the basis for D and trimming; V, J and clone size are from that table. Counted in this sample were approximately 99,000 clones; 89% of them appeared once. Of the sample, around 20% is held by the ten largest clones.

The data originate from a study of PD-1 blockade in classical Hodgkin lymphoma (TCRdb year 2020). As for the study more broadly: Nivolumab dosing was 3 mg/kg intravenously every 2 weeks, continuing until either disease progression or unacceptable toxicity. The study used TCR beta sequencing and CyTOF to define a peripheral blood immune signature of response to PD-1 blockade in classical Hodgkin lymphoma.

In light of the paper, this sample's time point label describes: cycle 2 day 1 (C2D1) of nivolumab. Every trial patient had relapsed after autologous stem cell transplantation, and cohorts A, B and C differed in prior brentuximab vedotin exposure. The trial cohort included 56 patients with relapsed/refractory classical Hodgkin lymphoma, and each patient had a best overall response of complete response, partial response or progressive disease. Trial patients were treated with single-agent nivolumab in the multi-cohort phase II CheckMate 205 trial. Best overall response was determined by an independent review committee according to the 2007 International Working Group response criteria. Trial PBMCs were collected immediately before nivolumab initiation (C1D1) and during therapy at cycle 2 day 1 and cycle 4 day 1. Peripheral blood was collected in 8 mL Vacutainer Cell Preparation Tubes, from which PBMCs were isolated by centrifugation and then cryopreserved.

The research as a whole found: Trial patients achieving complete response had baseline diversity similar to newly diagnosed patients, whereas partial responders and progressors had significantly lower diversity. A significant rise by C4D1 was seen in CD4+ but not CD8+ TCR diversity (p=0.0027 vs p=0.16), with the rise being most apparent in complete responders (p=0.02). Lower diversity was seen in patients whose nivolumab began less than 1 year after ASCT, and these patients were left out of later analyses so that immune reconstitution would not confound the results. Baseline TCR diversity was reported to be lower in newly diagnosed patients than in healthy donors, and even lower in relapsed/refractory patients. The study was restricted to a single clinical trial cohort, and the causes of repertoire differences, possibly disease activity or prior therapy, were left undefined.

This clonotype originated in a human donor with classical Hodgkin lymphoma. The chain employs TRBV5-1 and TRBJ1-6, with no reliable assignment of the D segment. The sequencing used peripheral blood mononuclear cells (PBMCs), collected before the second cycle of nivolumab. At the DNA level, the sequence is TGCGCCAGCAGCCCCTCGGCAGGACTCCACTTT. Its protein reads: CASSPSAGLHF.